This entry concerns a single T cell receptor (beta chain). This clone was seen a single time. Its recognized antigen is unknown. No much larger clonotype is one base removed from it; base qualities were not supplied. For each enrolled patient, mismatch repair deficiency was established using either polymerase chain reaction or immunohistochemistry. TCR sequencing was carried out for three patients who responded to pembrolizumab therapy. Pembrolizumab PD-1 blockade was prospectively tested in advanced mismatch repair-deficient cancers, regardless of tissue of origin, in the phase II trial. Peripheral blood T cell samples were gathered serially, both before PD-1 blockade started and at multiple time points afterward. Blood sampling times were expressed in weeks after the first pembrolizumab dose. Libraries were made using the immunoSEQ multiplex PCR assay. TCRdb's version of the immuneACCESS table is confined to in-frame rearrangements and falls short of the full clone set. An unresolved V gene accounts for under half of the shortfall where checked; the remainder is of unknown origin. The sample table contains more than 95,000 clones; only one count was recorded for around 86% of them. In total, the top ten clones hold roughly 14% of the sample.

This entry is derived from a study of PD-1 blockade in mismatch repair-deficient tumors (dated by TCRdb to about 2017). Describing the broader study: Between September 2013 and late 2016, the trial enrolled about 78 consecutive patients with around 11 types of mismatch repair-deficient cancer, all of whom had received prior treatment and were progressing. Tumor-associated T cell clones in the peripheral blood of patients responding to PD-1 blockade were tracked using deep sequencing of TCR CDR3 regions. Study-level results and caveats: After pembrolizumab, tumor-resident clones, which were often undetectable in blood before treatment, expanded rapidly and then contracted, generally ahead of radiologic responses.

The sequenced sample was peripheral blood, obtained 44 weeks after starting pembrolizumab. The clonotype was recovered from an adult with mismatch repair-deficient cancer.

The nucleotide sequence is given as TGTGCCAGCTCACCAGAGGATCTTGCGGATGAGCAGTTCTTC. It is translated as CASSPEDLADEQFF. The V and J segments used are TRBV18 and TRBJ2-1, with the D segment identity uncertain. The germline V gene gives CDR1 as KGHSH and CDR2 as LQKENI. Trimming takes 2 bases from V and 8 bases from J, and the germline ends sit 13 bases apart. The CDR3 goes from the cysteine to the phenylalanine over 14 residues. The read is trimmed to its CDR3 DNA, 42 bases read in frame from base 1.